One sample yielded the 12 T cell receptor beta chains listed below, sequenced in a study of blood T cells in healthy people across ages. PCR was performed a second time for about 6 to 12 cycles using a sample-barcoded 5' primer and a J-beta primer mix. TCRdb re-analysed the 5' RACE reads in MiXCR, keeping a single row per CDR3 protein. The sample records some 1.1 million distinct CDR3 sequences, more than 30% being singletons. The sample taken for sequencing was blood. The receptors were sampled from a man aged 18 to 30 in good health.

The V and J genes are TRBV11-2 and TRBJ2-1; TRBD1 matches 8 bases. V shed 5 bases and J 5 bases; nucleotides not matched to a gene: 8. The CDR3 has 15 residues. Germline CDR1 is SGHAT and CDR2 is FQNNGV. As DNA, the CDR3 is TGTGCCAGCAGCAGCTGGACAGGGAAGAACAATGAGCAGTTCTTC. Translating it yields CASSSWTGKNNEQFF.

The chain couples TRBV10-3 to TRBJ1-2, with D unresolved. CDR1 and CDR2 from the germline V gene are ENHRY and SYGVKD. The CDR3 contains 15 residues. Trimming took 0 bases from V and 7 from J, leaving 15 bases between them. The CDR3 protein is CAISESHPADCGYTF. The CDR3 bases are TGTGCCATCAGTGAGTCGCACCCGGCGGACTGTGGCTACACCTTC.

The chain is built from TRBV7-3 and TRBJ2-3; 8 nucleotides agree with TRBD2. Germline V gives CDR1 SGHTA, CDR2 FQGTGA. The V and J ends lost 2 bases and 8 bases, in that order; junction bases with no gene match: 9. CDR3 length equals 15 residues. CDR3 residues: CASSLGATSGSTQYF. The CDR3 DNA reads TGTGCCAGCAGCTTAGGTGCTACTAGCGGAAGTACGCAGTATTTT.

This clonotype showed up just a few times. V gene TRBV29-1 combines with J gene TRBJ1-1; the match to TRBD1 covers 11 bases. The ends lost 3 bases at V and 5 bases at J; junction bases unmatched: 5. The length of the CDR3 is 14 residues. Per germline, CDR1 SQVTM and CDR2 ANQGSEA. The CDR3 is CSVDMGQGVTEAFF. The DNA of the CDR3 is TGCAGCGTTGACATGGGACAGGGGGTTACTGAAGCTTTCTTT.

The V call is TRBV27, the J call TRBJ1-2; 10 nucleotides match TRBD1. The germline CDR1 and CDR2 sequences are MNHEY and SMNVEV (reference sequence). This CDR3 has 15 residues. The J segment lost 5 bases and the V segment lost 5 bases, leaving 8 bases of the junction unmatched. The CDR3 coding sequence is TGTGCCAGCAGTCGAGGACAGGGGGAGAATTATGGCTACACCTTC. Residues: CASSRGQGENYGYTF.

This clonotype came up a few times. The genes are TRBV6-2 or TRBV6-3 and TRBJ2-1; tentatively, D is TRBD2 (6 bases). Trimming cost V 6 bases and J 8 bases, with 14 bases left between them. There are 13 residues in the CDR3. In germline, CDR1 is MNHEY, CDR2 SVGEGT. The CDR3 coding sequence is TGTGCCAGCAGACGTTCTAGCGAGGATGAGCAGTTCTTC. Amino acids: CASRRSSEDEQFF.

The V and J genes are TRBV20-1 and TRBJ1-1; D remains ambiguous. Germline assignment: CDR1 DFQATT and CDR2 SNEGSKA (reference sequence). The CDR3 runs to 16 residues. The germline V and J ends were trimmed by 1 base and 3 bases, with 18 bases remaining between them. The DNA of the CDR3 is TGCAGTGCTAGAGTCCGCCAGTTATCTAGGGACACTGAAGCTTTCTTT. It translates to CSARVRQLSRDTEAFF.

CDR3 sequence: CASSQESGYLWEAFF. In DNA form, the CDR3 reads TGCGCCAGCAGCCAAGAGTCGGGGTATCTATGGGAAGCTTTCTTT. This sequence joins TRBV4-3 and TRBJ1-1; D is ambiguous. Germline V CDR1 and CDR2: LGHNA, YSLEER. V shed 0 bases and J shed 8 bases, with 16 bases lying between them. This CDR3 region has 15 residues.

This clonotype was recorded only once. Just one base apart from a much larger clone, this may be a read error. The chain recombines TRBV5-5 with TRBJ2-5; 9 nucleotides align to TRBD1. The J call may be wrong; the DNA end is better matched by TRBJ2-7. Germline V CDR1 and CDR2: SGHKS, YYEKEE (reference sequence). There are 14 residues in the CDR3. The CDR3 sequence is CASSLRDRAHEQYF. DNA for the CDR3: TGTGCCAGCAGCTTAAGGGACAGGGCCCACGAGCAGTACTTC.

The rearrangement links TRBV6-2 or TRBV6-3 to TRBJ2-2; perhaps D is TRBD1 or TRBD2 (5 bases each). The CDR3 totals 15 residues. Trimming stripped 5 bases from V and 4 bases from J, with 14 bases between. Germline V gene data show CDR1 as MNHEY and CDR2 as SVGEGT. CDR3 sequence reads: CASSEARAGTGELFF. Written as DNA, the CDR3 is TGTGCCAGCAGTGAGGCCAGGGCGGGCACCGGGGAGCTGTTTTTT.

This rearrangement joins TRBV20-1 to TRBJ2-1; tentatively, D is TRBD2 (5 bases). Trimming took off 6 bases at V and 8 bases at J, with 20 bases between the two ends. The V gene's germline CDR1 is DFQATT and CDR2 SNEGSKA (reference sequence). The CDR3 runs to 14 residues. This CDR3 is CSAHAGPDPDEQFF. For the CDR3, the DNA is TGCAGTGCCCACGCGGGTCCTGATCCGGATGAGCAGTTCTTC.

The chain uses TRBV6-5 and TRBJ2-1, with TRBD2 matching over 8 bases. Germline loops: CDR1 MNHEY, CDR2 SVGAGI. This CDR3 region has 15 residues. The V gene end was trimmed by 4 bases and the J gene end by 8 bases; junction bases not matched to a gene: 10. The CDR3 reads CASSLSGTRAYEQFF. CDR3 bases: TGTGCCAGCAGTTTATCCGGGACTAGAGCCTATGAGCAGTTCTTC.